This T cell receptor (beta chain) was retrieved from a study of OX40 agonist ivuxolimab in advanced cancers. In the study overall: Having had anti-PD-1, anti-PD-L1 or anti-CTLA-4 therapy before was allowed, and over 35% had some.

Study-wide points: Relative to CD4+, CD8+ T cells held more expanded clones on average. Clones of CD4+ and CD8+ blood T cells grew by week 6 at doses of 0.1 to 3.0 mg/kg.

CDR1 and CDR2 (germline): MNHNS, SASEGT. V was clipped by 5 bases and J by 11 bases; unmatched bases: 11. CDR3 length: 14 residues. Profiling relied on immunoSEQ multiplex PCR, and the TCRdb table lists in-frame clones only, not all of them. The table includes around 79,000 clones, roughly 88% detected once. With regard to this clone: The target antigen is unknown.

This TCR derives from an adult with an advanced solid tumor such as melanoma, head and neck, liver or kidney cancer. The chain is built from TRBV6-1 and TRBJ1-4; TRBD1 matches 7 bases. The input for sequencing was CD4+ or CD8+ T cells sorted from blood, taken in a trial of the OX40 agonist ivuxolimab. CDR3 amino acids: CASSTGQVSTKLFF. CDR3 sequence (DNA): TGTGCCAGCAGTACCGGACAGGTCTCGACCAAACTGTTTTTT.